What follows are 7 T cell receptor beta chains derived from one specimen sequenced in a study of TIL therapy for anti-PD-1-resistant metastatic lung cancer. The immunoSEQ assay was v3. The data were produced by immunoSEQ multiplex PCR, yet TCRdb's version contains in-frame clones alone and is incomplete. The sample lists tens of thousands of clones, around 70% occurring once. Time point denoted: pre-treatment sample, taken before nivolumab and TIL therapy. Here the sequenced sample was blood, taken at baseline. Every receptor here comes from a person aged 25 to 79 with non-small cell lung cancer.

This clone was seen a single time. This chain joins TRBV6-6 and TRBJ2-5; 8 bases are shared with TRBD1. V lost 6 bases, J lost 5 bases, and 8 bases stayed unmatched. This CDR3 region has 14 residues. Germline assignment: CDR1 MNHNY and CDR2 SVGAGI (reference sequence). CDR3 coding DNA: TGTGCCAGCAGACCGACAGGGGCTTGGGAGACCCAGTACTTC. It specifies CASRPTGAWETQYF.

The chain's CDR3 is CAISAPNRGDEQFF. In nucleotides, the CDR3 is TGTGCCATCAGTGCGCCCAACAGGGGCGATGAGCAGTTCTTC. V and J are TRBV10-3 and TRBJ2-1; 7 bases align to TRBD1. Germline V gives CDR1 ENHRY, CDR2 SYGVKD. This CDR3 contains 14 residues. After removal of 4 bases from V and 8 bases from J, the junction contained 8 bases not matched to a gene.

The CDR3 nucleotides read TGTGCCAGCAGAAGGGACAGGGGACAGCCCCAGCATTTT. Translation gives CASRRDRGQPQHF. The chain has TRBV7-2 and TRBJ1-5, with 10 bases lining up with TRBD1. CDR3 length equals 13 residues. Germline V gene data show CDR1 as SGHTA and CDR2 as FQGNSA. V was pared by 6 bases and J by 7 bases, with 3 bases of the junction left unmatched.

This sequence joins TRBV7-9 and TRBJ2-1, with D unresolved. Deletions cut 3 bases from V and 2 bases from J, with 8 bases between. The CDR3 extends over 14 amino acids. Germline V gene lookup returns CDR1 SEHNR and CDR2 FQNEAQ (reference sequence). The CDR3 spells CASSFGFTYNEQFF. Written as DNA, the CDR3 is TGTGCCAGCAGCTTCGGGTTTACCTACAATGAGCAGTTCTTC.

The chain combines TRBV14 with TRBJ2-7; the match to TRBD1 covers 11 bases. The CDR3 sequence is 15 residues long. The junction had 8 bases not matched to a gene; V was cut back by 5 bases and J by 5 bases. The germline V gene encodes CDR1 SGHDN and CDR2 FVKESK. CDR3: CASSFPGQGVNEQYF. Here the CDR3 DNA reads TGTGCCAGCAGCTTTCCGGGACAGGGGGTGAACGAGCAGTACTTC.

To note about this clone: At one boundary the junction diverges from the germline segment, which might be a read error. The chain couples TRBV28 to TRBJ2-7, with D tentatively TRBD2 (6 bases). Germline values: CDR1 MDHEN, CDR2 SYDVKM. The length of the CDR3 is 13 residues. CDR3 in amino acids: CASSLRNPGTLFF. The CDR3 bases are TGTGCCAGCAGTTTACGGAACCCCGGGACTCTTTTCTTC.

CDR3 residues: CASSGPTRGGNYGYTF. Written as DNA, the CDR3 is TGTGCCAGCAGCGGACCAACAAGGGGGGGTAACTATGGCTACACCTTC. This chain connects TRBV27 to TRBJ1-2, with D tentatively TRBD1 (6 bases). This CDR3 comprises 16 residues. Germline V gives CDR1 MNHEY, CDR2 SMNVEV (reference sequence). Between the trimmed V and J ends, which lost 6 bases and 1 base, there was a span of 18 bases.